The entry that follows covers one T cell receptor beta chain sequence. This clone has more than one count but fewer than ten. What this receptor recognizes is not known. The record has no base qualities; no much larger clone is one base away. These data are taken from a study of blood T cell repertoires in COVID-19 (dated by TCRdb to the early 2020s). Describing the broader study: Collaborator samples came from the United States, Italy and Spain and covered acute and convalescent phases of COVID-19. A de-identified subject ID, COVID-19 status, age in years and sex were almost always included in the sample metadata. HLA class I and class II types, where available, came from metadata supplied by the sample provider rather than from assay-based typing. The material from the prospective study consisted of cDNA or gDNA derived from T cells, B-cell-depleted T cells, or PBMCs. Subjects who had been exposed to COVID-19, were actively infected with it, or had recovered from it provided the deeply sampled blood TCRbeta repertoires that made up the dataset. The repertoires were released in a freely available public database meant as a resource for research on the immune response to SARS-CoV-2. Samples came from the ongoing ImmuneRACE study (first 160 participants) plus 1,254 subjects from 6 global collaborators.

Based on the germline V gene, the CDR1 and CDR2 sequences are MDHEN and SYDVKM. Germline trimming: 3 bases from V, 6 bases from J; junction bases outside gene matches: 8. Inclusive of the bounding cysteine and phenylalanine, the CDR3 is 15 residues long. Only the CDR3 DNA stays, 45 bases, in frame from base 1. Whole blood was collected in K2EDTA tubes by collaborating institutions according to the institutions' own protocols. For TCRbeta analysis, collaborators shipped samples as frozen whole blood, isolated PBMCs, or DNA extracted from either of those sample types. Findings and caveats that apply to the study as a whole: The amount of clinical and demographic metadata varied by source and participant and was provided uncurated.

TCRbeta CDR3 regions were amplified from genomic DNA by means of the immunoSEQ Assay, a bias-controlled multiplex PCR. The study's processing was this. The number of nucleated cells in each sample was estimated by amplification of reference gene primers within the assay. To quantify the absolute abundance of each unique TCRbeta CDR3 rearrangement, sequence reads were collapsed and filtered. For each sample, productive Simpson clonality was calculated by taking the square root of Simpson's diversity index across productive rearrangements. The source is immuneACCESS, and TCRdb retained only in-frame sequences with V and J called. Part of the clones is not carried over; for the studies checked, unresolved V genes explain less than half of this, and the remainder is unexplained. V, J and clone size are taken as reported in that table, and D and trimming were inferred from the DNA itself. Within this sample are some 120,000 clones, with about 80% of them counted one time only. 20% to 25% of the sample goes to the ten largest clones.

This sequence was found in a human donor in a cohort sampled during active COVID-19. What was sequenced was peripheral blood. Here the chain combines TRBV28 and TRBJ1-1, with 9 central nucleotides matching TRBD1. The DNA reads TGTGCCAGCAGTTTGGGACCGGGACAGGGCGCTGAAGCTTTCTTT. Its amino acids are CASSLGPGQGAEAFF.